Below are 18 T cell receptor beta chains sequenced from a single sample in a study of patients and donors after allogeneic stem cell transplantation. MiXCR, run by TCRdb on the RT-PCR reads, gives a single entry per CDR3 protein. The sample has about a million distinct CDR3 sequences; more than 15% are singletons. The source material was blood, either unsorted or a sorted T cell fraction (not recorded which). The receptors here all came from a human donor who was either an allogeneic HSCT recipient or a stem cell or donor lymphocyte infusion donor (not recorded which). It is not recorded whose cells these are; they may come from a transplant donor.

This sequence joins TRBV20-1 and TRBJ1-1; a possible D gene is TRBD1 (5 bases). CDR1 is DFQATT and CDR2 is SNEGSKA in the germline V gene (reference sequence). Trimming took 3 bases from V and 8 from J, leaving 19 bases between them. CDR3 length: 14 residues. The DNA of the CDR3 is TGCAGTGCTAGCCAGGGTTTCAAGAGTTCAGAAGCTTTCTTT. This codes for CSASQGFKSSEAFF.

The chain recombines TRBV29-1 with TRBJ1-2; D unclear. V was shortened by 3 bases and J by 0 bases, with 11 bases between the two germline ends. CDR1 is SQVTM, CDR2 ANQGSEA, per germline. This CDR3 comprises 14 residues. CDR3 DNA sequence: TGCAGCGTTGAGGCCCGCGTCGCTAACTATGGCTACACCTTC. Its protein is CSVEARVANYGYTF.

This clonotype came up a few times. The chain recombines TRBV2 with TRBJ2-3; D uncertain. Germline V gene sequence: CDR1 SNHLY, CDR2 FYNNEI. V was cut by 4 bases and J by 2 bases, with 7 bases left in between. The CDR3 runs to 13 residues. CDR3 in amino acids: CASSAQTTDTQYF. DNA of the CDR3: TGTGCCAGCAGTGCACAGACCACAGATACGCAGTATTTT.

The chain combines TRBV5-6 with TRBJ1-1; D is undetermined. This CDR3 has 15 amino acids. The ends were cut back, 4 bases at V and 0 bases at J, with 13 bases in the middle. Germline V gene lookup returns CDR1 SGHDT and CDR2 YYEEEE. DNA for the CDR3: TGTGCCAGCAGCCAGACAAGGAATTTGAACACTGAAGCTTTCTTT. Its translation: CASSQTRNLNTEAFF.

This clonotype was counted ten times or more. A junction end diverges from the germline sequence, so it may reflect a read error. This chain links TRBV5-1 with TRBJ1-1; TRBD1 aligns across 7 bases. Germline assignment: CDR1 SGHRS and CDR2 YFSETQ. This CDR3 comprises 14 residues. The CDR3 bases are TGTGCCAGCAGCTTACAGGGGACGAACACTGAAGCTTTCTTT. Its translation: CASSLQGTNTEAFF.

This chain uses TRBV20-1 with TRBJ1-2; possibly TRBD1 for D (6 bases). This CDR3 has 16 residues. From germline, CDR1 is DFQATT and CDR2 SNEGSKA (reference sequence). V was clipped by 0 bases and J by 0 bases, with 14 bases between them. The CDR3 loop is CSARDPYQGPNYGYTF. Here the CDR3 DNA reads TGCAGTGCTAGAGATCCTTATCAGGGGCCTAACTATGGCTACACCTTC.

V and J are TRBV20-1 and TRBJ2-7; 9 nucleotides match TRBD2. CDR3 size: 15 residues. Losses at the gene ends were 0 bases for V and 3 bases for J; bases not matched to a gene: 6. Per the germline V gene, CDR1 is DFQATT and CDR2 is SNEGSKA (reference sequence). The CDR3 spells CSARDSASGDYEQYF. CDR3 in DNA: TGCAGTGCTAGAGATTCGGCTAGCGGGGACTACGAGCAGTACTTC.

The genes are TRBV6-5 and TRBJ2-3, with 7 bases identical to TRBD2. V dropped 2 bases and J dropped 0; count of bases not matched to a gene: 2. Looked up from germline, CDR1 is MNHEY and CDR2 is SVGAGI. The length of the CDR3 is 15 residues. CDR3 amino acids: CASSYREVSTDTQYF. CDR3 DNA: TGTGCCAGCAGTTACCGGGAGGTTAGCACAGATACGCAGTATTTT.

V gene TRBV12-3 or TRBV12-4 combines with J gene TRBJ2-1, with D maybe TRBD2 (5 bases). The CDR3 loop spans 13 amino acids. Between the trimmed V and J ends, which lost 7 bases and 6 bases, there was a span of 13 bases. For the CDR3, the DNA is TGTGCCAGCAAACCTCCCGCGGGCAATGAGCAGTTCTTC. It encodes CASKPPAGNEQFF.

The rearrangement links TRBV15 to TRBJ1-1; TRBD1 might be the D (5 bases). The CDR3 sequence is 16 residues long. V lost 0 bases and J 1 base, leaving 12 bases between the germline ends. The germline V gene encodes CDR1 LNHNV and CDR2 YYDKDF (reference sequence). DNA of the CDR3: TGTGCCACCAGCAGAGATTACCGGGACCCGAACACTGAAGCTTTCTTT. It specifies CATSRDYRDPNTEAFF.

This sequence joins TRBV9 and TRBJ2-2, with D possibly being TRBD2 (6 bases). Germline V gene data show CDR1 as SGDLS and CDR2 as YYNGEE. The length of the CDR3 is 16 residues. The V end was cut by 1 base, the J end by 1 base, with 11 bases between. The DNA for the CDR3 is TGTGCCAGCAGCGTACTTAGCGGTCAGAACACCGGGGAGCTGTTTTTT. Translation: CASSVLSGQNTGELFF.

The CDR3 DNA reads as TGCAGTGCTAGACCAACCGGGACTAGCGGGAAGAGTTGGGGAGCCGGGGAGCTGTTTTTT. Protein: CSARPTGTSGKSWGAGELFF. The chain joins TRBV20-1 to TRBJ2-2; 13 bases map to TRBD2. Germline lookup yields CDR1 DFQATT and CDR2 SNEGSKA (reference sequence). After removal of 2 bases from V and 6 bases from J, the junction contained 18 bases not matched to a gene. This CDR3 region has 20 residues.

This clonotype was counted ten times or more. The chain joins TRBV30 to TRBJ2-1; D call uncertain. The germline CDR1 and CDR2 sequences are GTSNPN and SVGIG (reference sequence). The CDR3 consists of 11 residues. Trimming cost V 3 bases and J 7 bases, with 7 bases left between them. The CDR3 here is CAWSGRNEQFF. CDR3 in DNA: TGTGCCTGGAGCGGACGTAATGAGCAGTTCTTC.

This clonotype was picked up a small number of times. V and J are TRBV15 and TRBJ2-3; D is ambiguous. This CDR3 spans 13 amino acids. Trimming cost V 2 bases and J 8 bases, with 11 bases left between them. The germline V gene has CDR1 LNHNV and CDR2 YYDKDF (reference sequence). CDR3 sequence (DNA): TGTGCCACCAGCAGAAACTCGATAGGTACGCAGTATTTT. Translated: CATSRNSIGTQYF.

The chain has TRBV6-2 or TRBV6-3 and TRBJ1-2, with TRBD1 as a possible D gene (5 bases). The CDR3 runs to 15 residues. Germline CDR1 is MNHEY and CDR2 is SVGEGT. V shed 2 bases and J shed 4 bases, with 14 bases lying between them. Written as DNA, the CDR3 is TGTGCCAGCAGTTACGGGACCTCGGGGCTCTATGGCTACACCTTC. Translation gives CASSYGTSGLYGYTF.

This clonotype was counted only a few times. The rearrangement joins TRBV6-5 to TRBJ1-3, with D hard to call. V gave up 0 bases and J gave up 2 bases, with 8 bases separating them. CDR1 and CDR2 from the germline V gene are MNHEY and SVGAGI. There are 15 residues in the CDR3. The CDR3 sequence is CASSYSGTAGNTIYF. DNA for the CDR3: TGTGCCAGCAGTTACTCGGGCACGGCTGGAAACACCATATATTTT.

The rearrangement links TRBV7-2 to TRBJ1-1; unclear D gene. Per the germline V gene, CDR1 is SGHTA and CDR2 is FQGNSA. Trimming took off 4 bases at V and 0 bases at J, with 12 bases between the two ends. CDR3 length: 15 residues. The CDR3 DNA is TGTGCCAGCAGCTCTAGGGTCGGGATGAACACTGAAGCTTTCTTT. Translation: CASSSRVGMNTEAFF.

This clonotype appeared a few times. This chain joins TRBV6-1 and TRBJ1-6, with D unresolved. CDR3 length: 15 amino acids. V was trimmed by 5 bases and J by 15 bases, leaving 23 bases between them. Germline V CDR1 and CDR2: MNHNS, SASEGT. The CDR3 region is CASSQRSEGWVNLHF. The CDR3 nucleotides are TGTGCCAGCAGTCAGAGGTCCGAGGGTTGGGTTAACCTCCACTTT.